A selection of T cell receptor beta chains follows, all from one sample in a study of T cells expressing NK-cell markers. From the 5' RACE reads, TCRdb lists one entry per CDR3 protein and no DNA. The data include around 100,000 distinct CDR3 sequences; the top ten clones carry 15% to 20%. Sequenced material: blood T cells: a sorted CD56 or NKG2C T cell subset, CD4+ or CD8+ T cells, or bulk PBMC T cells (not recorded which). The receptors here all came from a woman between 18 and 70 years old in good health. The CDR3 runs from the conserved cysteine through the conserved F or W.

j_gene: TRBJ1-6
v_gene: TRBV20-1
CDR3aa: CSARPRDNPYNSPLHF

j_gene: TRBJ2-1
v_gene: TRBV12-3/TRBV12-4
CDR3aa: CASRTDWREGRRHNEQFF

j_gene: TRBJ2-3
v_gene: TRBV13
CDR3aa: CASSVGSDTQYF

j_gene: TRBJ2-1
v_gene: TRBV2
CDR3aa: CASSANHNEQFF

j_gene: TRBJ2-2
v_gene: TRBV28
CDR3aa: CASSFQENTGELFF

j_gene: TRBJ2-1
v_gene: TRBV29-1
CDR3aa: CSVTLGGFNEQFF

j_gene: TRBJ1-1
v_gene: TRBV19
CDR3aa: CASILGNTEAFF

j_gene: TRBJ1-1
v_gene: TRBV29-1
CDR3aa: CSVEGTGSTEAFF

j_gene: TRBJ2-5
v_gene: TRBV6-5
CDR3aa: CASSYSGDGETQYF

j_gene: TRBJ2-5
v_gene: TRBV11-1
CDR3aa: CASSLARGWDSWEETQYF

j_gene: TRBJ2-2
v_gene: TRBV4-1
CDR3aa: CASSQDGGNTGELFF

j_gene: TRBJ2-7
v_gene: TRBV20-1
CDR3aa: CSARVPGTHYEQYF

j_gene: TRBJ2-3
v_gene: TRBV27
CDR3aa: CASSLMVGQGRDTQYF

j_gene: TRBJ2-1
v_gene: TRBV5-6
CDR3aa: CASIAEGRDFNEQFF

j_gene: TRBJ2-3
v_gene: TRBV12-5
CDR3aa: CASGWGFPLTDTQYF

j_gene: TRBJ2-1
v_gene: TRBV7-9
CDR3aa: CASSLGDFLGSYNEQFF

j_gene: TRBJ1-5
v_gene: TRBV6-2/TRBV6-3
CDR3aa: CASSYLGFYSNQPQHF

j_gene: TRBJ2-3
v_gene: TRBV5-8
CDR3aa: CASSLSPGGTTDTQYF

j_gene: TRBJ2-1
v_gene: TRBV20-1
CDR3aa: CSASRGLTPDEQFF

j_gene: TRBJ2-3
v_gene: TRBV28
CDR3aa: CASSLWPGTSAVDTQYF

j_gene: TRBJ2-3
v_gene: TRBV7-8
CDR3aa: CASSSGGGEATDTQYF

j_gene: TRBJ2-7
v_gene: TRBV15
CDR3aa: CATSRGQGPNEQYF

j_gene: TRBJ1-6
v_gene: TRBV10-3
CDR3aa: CAISEEGFEVVPLHF

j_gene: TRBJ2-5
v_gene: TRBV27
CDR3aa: CASSSTGSGYQETQYF

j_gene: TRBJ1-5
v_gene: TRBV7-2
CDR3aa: CASSNGEPQHF

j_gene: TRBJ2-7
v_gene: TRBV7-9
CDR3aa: CASSALGQGEIYEQYF

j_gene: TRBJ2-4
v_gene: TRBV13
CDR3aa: CASSLGTSGGGNIQYF

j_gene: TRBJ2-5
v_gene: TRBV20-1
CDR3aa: CSAPGQGETQYF

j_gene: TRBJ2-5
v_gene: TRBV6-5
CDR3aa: CASSFRNQETQYF

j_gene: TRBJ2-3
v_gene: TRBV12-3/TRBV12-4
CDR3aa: CASTFAGPDTQYF

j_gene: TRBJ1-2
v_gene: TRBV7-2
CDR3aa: CASSLETDTNYGYTF

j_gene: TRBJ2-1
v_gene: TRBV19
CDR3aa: CASKAIFSYNEQFF

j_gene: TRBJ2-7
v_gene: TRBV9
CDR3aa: CASSANSYEQYF

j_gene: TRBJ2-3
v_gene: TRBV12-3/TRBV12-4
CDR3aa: CASSLGTADTQYF

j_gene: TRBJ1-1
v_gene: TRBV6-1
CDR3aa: CASSDFSENTEAFF

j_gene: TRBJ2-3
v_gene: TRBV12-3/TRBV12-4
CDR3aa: CASSRGALPDTQYF

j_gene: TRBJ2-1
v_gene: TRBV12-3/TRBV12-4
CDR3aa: CASSLVSAALPYNEQFF

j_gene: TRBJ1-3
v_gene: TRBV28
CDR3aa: CASSAQGLALNTIYF

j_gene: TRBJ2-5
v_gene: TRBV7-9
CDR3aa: CASSLAQETQYF

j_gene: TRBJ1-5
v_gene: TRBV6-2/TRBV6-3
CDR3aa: CASSLAASNQPQHF

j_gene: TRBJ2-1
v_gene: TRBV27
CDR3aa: CASSLWIAGANNEQFF

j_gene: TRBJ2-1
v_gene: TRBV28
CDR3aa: CASSPRSNYEQFF

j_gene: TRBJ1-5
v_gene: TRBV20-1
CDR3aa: CSAKTGARVGSNQPQHF

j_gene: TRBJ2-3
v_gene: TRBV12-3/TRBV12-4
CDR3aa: CASSLGTVSTDTQYF

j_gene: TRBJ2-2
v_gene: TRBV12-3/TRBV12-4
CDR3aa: CASSLMLDRAGELFF

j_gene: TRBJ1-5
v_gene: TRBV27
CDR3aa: CASRLPRTGDQPQHF

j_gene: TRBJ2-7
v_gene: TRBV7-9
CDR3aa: CASRDHGANSYEQYF

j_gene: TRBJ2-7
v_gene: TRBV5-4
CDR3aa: CASSPYSGNPPREQYF

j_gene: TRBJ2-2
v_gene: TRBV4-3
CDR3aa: CASSRAPGQGYGELFF

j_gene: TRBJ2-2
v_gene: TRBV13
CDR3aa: CASRDRDRYTGELFF

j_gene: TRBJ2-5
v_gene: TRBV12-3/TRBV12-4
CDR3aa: CASSLAGGTFETQYF

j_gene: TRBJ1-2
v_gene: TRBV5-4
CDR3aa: CATRGTVQTEDGYTF

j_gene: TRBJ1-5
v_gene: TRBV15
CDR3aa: CATSDFPNQPQHF

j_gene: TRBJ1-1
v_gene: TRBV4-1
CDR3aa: CASSQGPREELNTEAFF

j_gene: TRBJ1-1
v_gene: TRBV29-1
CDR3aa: CSDSRARGGGTEAFF

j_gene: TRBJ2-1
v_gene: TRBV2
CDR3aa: CASTPKVSGRAVEQFF

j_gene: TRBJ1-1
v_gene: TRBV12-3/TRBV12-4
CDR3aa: CASKYRNTEAFF